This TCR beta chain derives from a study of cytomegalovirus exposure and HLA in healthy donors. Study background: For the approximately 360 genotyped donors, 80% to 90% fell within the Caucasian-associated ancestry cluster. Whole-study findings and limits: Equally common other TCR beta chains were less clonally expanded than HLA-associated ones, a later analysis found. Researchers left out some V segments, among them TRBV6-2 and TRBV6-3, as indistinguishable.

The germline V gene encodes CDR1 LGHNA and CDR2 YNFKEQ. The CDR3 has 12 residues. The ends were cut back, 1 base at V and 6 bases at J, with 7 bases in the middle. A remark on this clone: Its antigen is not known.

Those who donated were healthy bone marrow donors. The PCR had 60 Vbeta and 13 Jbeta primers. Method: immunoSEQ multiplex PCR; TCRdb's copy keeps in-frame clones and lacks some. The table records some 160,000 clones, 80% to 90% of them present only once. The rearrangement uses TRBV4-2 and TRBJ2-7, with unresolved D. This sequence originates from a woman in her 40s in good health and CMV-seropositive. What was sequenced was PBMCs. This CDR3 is CASSQVSSEQYF. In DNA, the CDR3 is TGTGCCAGCAGCCAAGTTTCGAGCGAGCAGTACTTC.